The next 11 T cell receptor beta chains were all read from a single sample in a study of blood T cell repertoires in COVID-19. Using immunoSEQ multiplex PCR, the repertoire was profiled, and TCRdb retains in-frame clones only, with some absent. Of a few hundred thousand clones listed, 85% are singletons. The sample was peripheral blood. The receptors originated from a man in his fifties or sixties who had recovered from COVID-19.

The chain uses TRBV4-1 and TRBJ2-7; 9 nucleotides agree with TRBD2. CDR3 length: 15 residues. V shed 3 bases, J shed 4 bases, and the junction held 7 bases outside the gene matches. Germline V gives CDR1 MGHRA, CDR2 YSYEKL. CDR3 residues: CASSHTTSGIYEQYF. Written as DNA, the CDR3 is TGCGCCAGCAGCCATACGACTAGCGGAATTTACGAGCAGTACTTC.

The J gene is TRBJ2-1, the V gene TRBV5-6; D perhaps matches TRBD1 (6 bases). Germline V gives CDR1 SGHDT, CDR2 YYEEEE. CDR3 length: 16 amino acids. V lost 1 base to trimming and J lost 7 bases, with 18 bases between them. In nucleotides, the CDR3 is TGTGCCAGCAGCTTGAGGTTGGGGGCAGTCGTAAATGAGCAGTTCTTC. As protein: CASSLRLGAVVNEQFF.

CDR3 amino acids: CASSPTIQETQYF. The CDR3 bases are TGTGCCAGCTCACCCACTATACAAGAGACCCAGTACTTC. This chain joins TRBV18 and TRBJ2-5, with D uncertain. Germline values: CDR1 KGHSH, CDR2 LQKENI. V dropped 3 bases and J dropped 2 bases, with 7 bases sitting between them. The CDR3 consists of 13 residues.

The rearrangement joins TRBV14 to TRBJ1-6; tentatively, D is TRBD1 (5 bases). The CDR3 has 15 residues. The V end lost 2 bases, the J end lost 5 bases, and 10 bases lay between the germline ends. Germline CDR1 and CDR2: SGHDN and FVKESK. The CDR3 sequence: CASSQLGANNSPLHF. The CDR3, as DNA: TGTGCCAGCAGCCAACTAGGGGCGAATAATTCACCCCTCCACTTT. The full variable domain, rest sourced from reference TRBV14 and TRBJ1-6, is EAGVTQFPSHSVIEKGQTVTLRCDPISGHDNLYWYRRVMGKEIKFLLHFVKESKQDESGMPNNRFLAERTGGTYSTLKVQPAELEDSGVYFCASSQLGANNSPLHFGNGTRLTVT.

This chain connects TRBV27 to TRBJ1-5, with 7 bases matching TRBD1. This CDR3 is 12 amino acids long. The V gene end was trimmed by 5 bases and the J gene end by 12 bases; junction bases not matched to a gene: 7. CDR1 is MNHEY and CDR2 is SMNVEV in the germline V gene (reference sequence). CDR3 sequence (DNA): TGTGCCAGCAGTCCCGACAGGGATCACCAGCATTTT. Its protein product is CASSPDRDHQHF.

This clone was detected a few times. The genes are TRBV6-5 and TRBJ2-7; D perhaps matches TRBD2 (6 bases). There are 13 residues in the CDR3. Trimming stripped 7 bases from V and 1 base from J, with 11 bases between. The germline gives CDR1 MNHEY, CDR2 SVGAGI. The CDR3 protein is CASNTGASYEQYF. CDR3 DNA: TGTGCCAGCAATACGGGAGCGTCCTACGAGCAGTACTTC.

The sample holds one count of this clone. V is TRBV7-9 and J is TRBJ2-7; TRBD2 is a possible D gene (6 bases). The CDR3 loop spans 13 amino acids. Trimming removed 11 bases at V and 3 bases at J, with 17 bases between. Germline CDR1 reads SEHNR; CDR2 reads FQNEAQ (reference sequence). As DNA, the CDR3 is TGTGCCTTCCAAGGACTGGGAGGCTACGAGCAGTACTTC. Translation gives CAFQGLGGYEQYF.

V gene TRBV14 combines with J gene TRBJ1-3; TRBD1 agrees at 7 bases. Germline CDR1 reads SGHDN; CDR2 reads FVKESK. Unmatched junction bases numbered 5, after V lost 0 bases and J lost 0 bases. CDR3 length equals 17 residues. CDR3 loop: CASSQDERGLSGNTIYF. In nucleotides, the CDR3 is TGTGCCAGCAGCCAAGACGAGAGGGGGCTCTCTGGAAACACCATATATTTT.

This rearrangement joins TRBV30 to TRBJ2-7; no clear D. The CDR3 runs 12 residues. The V gene's germline CDR1 is GTSNPN and CDR2 SVGIG (reference sequence). The V end lost 1 base, the J end lost 4 bases, and 8 bases lay between the germline ends. CDR3 sequence (DNA): TGTGCCTGGAGTGAAACTGGTTACGAGCAGTACTTC. It is translated as CAWSETGYEQYF.

This rearrangement joins TRBV6-5 to TRBJ2-1, with D hard to call. CDR3 length: 15 amino acids. V lost 6 bases, J lost 2 bases, and 14 bases lay in between. Germline-derived CDR1 and CDR2 are MNHEY and SVGAGI. The CDR3 nucleotides are TGTGCCAGCAGCCCCGTGTCACCAGCCTACAATGAGCAGTTCTTC. Its translation: CASSPVSPAYNEQFF.

DNA for the CDR3: TGCGCCAGCAGCTCGGGGGTCCCCACAGATACGCAGTATTTT. It yields the protein CASSSGVPTDTQYF. V is TRBV5-1 and J is TRBJ2-3; perhaps TRBD2 as D (6 bases). V dropped 3 bases and J dropped 2 bases, with 10 bases sitting between them. Germline V CDR1 and CDR2: SGHRS, YFSETQ. The length of the CDR3 is 14 residues. The variable domain in full, completed from reference TRBV5-1 and TRBJ2-3, reads KAGVTQTPRYLIKTRGQQVTLSCSPISGHRSVSWYQQTPGQGLQFLFEYFSETQRNKGNFPGRFSGRQFSNSRSEMNVSTLELGDSALYLCASSSGVPTDTQYFGPGTRLTVL.